This T cell receptor (beta chain) was profiled in a study of cytomegalovirus exposure and HLA in healthy donors. Findings of the study overall: In vitro data verified a few CMV-associated chains as specific for CMV antigens. Donors belonging to an Asian-associated ancestry cluster reportedly showed fewer N-insertions in productive TCRs than the approximately 680-donor mean, according to what a later analysis found.

In regard to this clone: Its cognate antigen is unknown.

PCR used 60 Vbeta primers and 13 Jbeta primers. TCRdb keeps only in-frame clones here, not all; method: immunoSEQ multiplex PCR. The table lists about 130,000 clones, 70% to 80% of them singletons, with 2.6% in the top ten. The germline CDR1 and CDR2 sequences are SGDLS and YYNGEE. With 4 bases clipped from V and 4 bases from J, the junction kept 6 bases outside the gene matches. This CDR3 contains 14 residues. This receptor was taken from an older woman in good health and CMV-seropositive. Material: PBMCs. The chain employs TRBV9 and TRBJ2-7, with 9 bases fitting TRBD1. CDR3 region: CASSSGQGPYEQYF. For the CDR3, the DNA is TGTGCCAGCAGCTCGGGACAGGGTCCGTACGAGCAGTACTTC.